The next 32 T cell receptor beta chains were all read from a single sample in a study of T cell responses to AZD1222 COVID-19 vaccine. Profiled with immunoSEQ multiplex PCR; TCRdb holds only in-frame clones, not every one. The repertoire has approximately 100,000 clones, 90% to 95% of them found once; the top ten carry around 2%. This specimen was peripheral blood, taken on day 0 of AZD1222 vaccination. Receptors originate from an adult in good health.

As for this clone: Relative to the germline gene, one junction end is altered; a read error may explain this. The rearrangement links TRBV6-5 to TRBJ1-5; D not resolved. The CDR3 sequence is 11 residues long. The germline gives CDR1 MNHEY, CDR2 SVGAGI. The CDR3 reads CASSTNQPQRF. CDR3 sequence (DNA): TGTGCCAGCAGTACCAATCAGCCCCAGCGTTTT.

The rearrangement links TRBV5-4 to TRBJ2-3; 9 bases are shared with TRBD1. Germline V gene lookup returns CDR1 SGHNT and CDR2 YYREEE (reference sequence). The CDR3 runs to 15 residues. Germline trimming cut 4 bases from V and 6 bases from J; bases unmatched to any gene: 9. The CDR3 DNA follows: TGTGCCAGCAGCAGGAAGGACAGGGGTTCGGATACGCAGTATTTT. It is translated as CASSRKDRGSDTQYF.

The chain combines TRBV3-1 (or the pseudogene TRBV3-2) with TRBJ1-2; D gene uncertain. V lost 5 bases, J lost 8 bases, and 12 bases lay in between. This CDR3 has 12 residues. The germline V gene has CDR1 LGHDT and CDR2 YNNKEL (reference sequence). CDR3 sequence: CASSINTAGYTF. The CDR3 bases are TGTGCCAGCAGCATCAACACAGCAGGCTACACCTTC.

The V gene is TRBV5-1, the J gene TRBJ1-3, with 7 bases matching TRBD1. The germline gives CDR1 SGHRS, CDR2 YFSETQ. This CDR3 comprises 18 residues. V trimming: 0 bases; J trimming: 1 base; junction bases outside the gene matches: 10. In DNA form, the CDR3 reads TGCGCCAGCAGCTTGGTTCCGCCAGGGGGGGCATCTGGAAACACCATATATTTT. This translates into CASSLVPPGGASGNTIYF.

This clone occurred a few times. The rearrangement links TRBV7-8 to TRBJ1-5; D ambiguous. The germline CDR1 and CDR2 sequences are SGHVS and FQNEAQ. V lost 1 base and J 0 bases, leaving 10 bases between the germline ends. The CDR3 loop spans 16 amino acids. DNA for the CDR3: TGTGCCAGCAGCTTAGAAGGAGGGCTTAGCAATCAGCCCCAGCATTTT. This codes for CASSLEGGLSNQPQHF.

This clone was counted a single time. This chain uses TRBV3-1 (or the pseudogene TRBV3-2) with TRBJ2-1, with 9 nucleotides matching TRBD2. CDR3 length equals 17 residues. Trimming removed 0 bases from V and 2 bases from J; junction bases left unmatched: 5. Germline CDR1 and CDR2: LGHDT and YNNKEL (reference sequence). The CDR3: CASSQDMAGGTYNEQFF. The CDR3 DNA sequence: TGTGCCAGCAGCCAAGATATGGCGGGGGGGACCTACAATGAGCAGTTCTTC.

The CDR3 DNA follows: TGCGCCACCCAGACAGGGGGCGCTGGGGCCAACGTCCTGACTTTC. It is translated as CATQTGGAGANVLTF. The chain employs TRBV5-1 and TRBJ2-6; 10 nucleotides agree with TRBD1. Germline V gene lookup returns CDR1 SGHRS and CDR2 YFSETQ. The junction had 5 bases not matched to a gene; V was cut back by 9 bases and J by 2 bases. This CDR3 region has 15 residues.

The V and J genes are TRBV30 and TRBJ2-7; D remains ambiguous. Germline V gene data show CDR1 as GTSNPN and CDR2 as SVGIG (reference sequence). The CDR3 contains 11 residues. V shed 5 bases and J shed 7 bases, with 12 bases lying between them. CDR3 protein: CAWALATEQYF. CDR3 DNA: TGTGCCTGGGCCCTTGCCACGGAGCAGTACTTC.

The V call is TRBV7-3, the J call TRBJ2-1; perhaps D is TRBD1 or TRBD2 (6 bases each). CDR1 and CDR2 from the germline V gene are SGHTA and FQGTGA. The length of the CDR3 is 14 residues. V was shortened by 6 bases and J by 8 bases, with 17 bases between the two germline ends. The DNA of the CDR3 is TGTGCCAGCAGGGGGGGACACTCCGGCCATGAGCAGTTCTTC. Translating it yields CASRGGHSGHEQFF.

The CDR3 reads CASSIGPTYEQYF. The DNA of the CDR3 is TGTGCCAGTAGTATAGGCCCGACCTACGAGCAGTACTTC. The chain is built from TRBV19 and TRBJ2-7; D unresolved. Germline loops: CDR1 LNHDA, CDR2 SQIVND (reference sequence). V lost 1 base to trimming and J lost 2 bases, with 6 bases between them. CDR3 length: 13 amino acids. The complete variable domain, with remaining parts taken from reference TRBV19 and TRBJ2-7, reads DGGITQSPKYLFRKEGQNVTLSCEQNLNHDAMYWYRQDPGQGLRLIYYSQIVNDFQKGDIAEGYSVSREKKESFPLTVTSAQKNPTAFYLCASSIGPTYEQYFGPGTRLTVT.

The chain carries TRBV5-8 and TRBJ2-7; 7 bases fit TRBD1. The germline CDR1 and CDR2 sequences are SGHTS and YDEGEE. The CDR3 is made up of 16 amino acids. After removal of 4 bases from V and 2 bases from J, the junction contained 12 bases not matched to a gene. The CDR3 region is CASSKHLGTAPYEQYF. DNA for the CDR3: TGTGCCAGCAGCAAACACCTCGGGACAGCCCCCTACGAGCAGTACTTC.

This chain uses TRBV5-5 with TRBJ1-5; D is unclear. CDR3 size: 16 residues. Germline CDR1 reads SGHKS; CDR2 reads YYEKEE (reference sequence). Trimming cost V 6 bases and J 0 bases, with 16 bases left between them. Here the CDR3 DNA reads TGTGCCAGCACCCCGAGACCGAATTATAGCAATCAGCCCCAGCATTTT. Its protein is CASTPRPNYSNQPQHF.

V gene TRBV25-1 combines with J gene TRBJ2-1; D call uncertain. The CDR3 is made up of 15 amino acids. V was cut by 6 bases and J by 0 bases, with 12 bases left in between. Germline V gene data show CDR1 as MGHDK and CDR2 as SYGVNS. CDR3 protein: CASSLTLSSYNEQFF. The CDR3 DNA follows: TGTGCCAGCAGCCTTACCCTAAGCTCCTACAATGAGCAGTTCTTC. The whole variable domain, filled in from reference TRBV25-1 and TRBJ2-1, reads EADIYQTPRYLVIGTGKKITLECSQTMGHDKMYWYQQDPGMELHLIHYSYGVNSTEKGDLSSESTVSRIRTEHFPLTLESARPSHTSQYLCASSLTLSSYNEQFFGPGTRLTVL.

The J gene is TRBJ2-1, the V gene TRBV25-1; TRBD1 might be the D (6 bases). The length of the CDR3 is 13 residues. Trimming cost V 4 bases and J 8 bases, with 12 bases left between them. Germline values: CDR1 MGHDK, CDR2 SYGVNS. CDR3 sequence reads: CASSAQGLDEQFF. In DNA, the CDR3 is TGTGCCAGCAGTGCACAGGGCTTGGATGAGCAGTTCTTC.

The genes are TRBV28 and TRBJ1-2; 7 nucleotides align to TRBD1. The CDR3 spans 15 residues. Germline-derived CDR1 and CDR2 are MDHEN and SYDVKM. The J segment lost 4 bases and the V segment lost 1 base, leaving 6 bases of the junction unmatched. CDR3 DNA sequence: TGTGCCAGCAGTTTATCTCCAGGGGGTCGCTATGGCTACACCTTC. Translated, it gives CASSLSPGGRYGYTF.

CDR3 DNA: TGCGCCAGCAGCTACAGCGGTGCCCCCTACAATGAGCAGTTCTTC. Its protein is CASSYSGAPYNEQFF. The rearrangement uses TRBV5-1 and TRBJ2-1, with D possibly TRBD2 on 5 matching bases. From germline, CDR1 is SGHRS and CDR2 YFSETQ. The CDR3 has 15 amino acids. The V and J ends lost 3 bases and 2 bases respectively, with 12 bases between them. The full variable domain, rest sourced from reference TRBV5-1 and TRBJ2-1, is KAGVTQTPRYLIKTRGQQVTLSCSPISGHRSVSWYQQTPGQGLQFLFEYFSETQRNKGNFPGRFSGRQFSNSRSEMNVSTLELGDSALYLCASSYSGAPYNEQFFGPGTRLTVL.

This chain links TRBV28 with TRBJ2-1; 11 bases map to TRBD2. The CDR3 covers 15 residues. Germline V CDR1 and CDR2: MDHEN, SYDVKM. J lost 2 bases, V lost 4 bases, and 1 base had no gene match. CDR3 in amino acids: CASSSGLAAYNEQFF. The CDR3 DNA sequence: TGTGCCAGCAGTTCGGGACTAGCGGCCTACAATGAGCAGTTCTTC.

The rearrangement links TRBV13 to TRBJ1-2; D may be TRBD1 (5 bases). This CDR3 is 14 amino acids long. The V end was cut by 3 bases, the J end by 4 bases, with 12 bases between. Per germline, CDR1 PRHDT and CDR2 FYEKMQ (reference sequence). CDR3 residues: CASSFGTGVYGYTF. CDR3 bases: TGTGCCAGCAGCTTTGGGACGGGGGTCTATGGCTACACCTTC.

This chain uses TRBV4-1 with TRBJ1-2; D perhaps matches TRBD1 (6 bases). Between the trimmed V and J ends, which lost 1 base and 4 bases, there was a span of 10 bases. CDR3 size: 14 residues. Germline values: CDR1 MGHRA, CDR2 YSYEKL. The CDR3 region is CASSQGTVRYGYTF. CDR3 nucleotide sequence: TGCGCCAGCAGCCAAGGGACAGTTCGCTATGGCTACACCTTC.

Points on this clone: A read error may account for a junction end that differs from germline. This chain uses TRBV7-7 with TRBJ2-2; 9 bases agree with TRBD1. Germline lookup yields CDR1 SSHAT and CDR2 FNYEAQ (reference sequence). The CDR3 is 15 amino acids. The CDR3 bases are TGTGCTAGCAGCGCGATACAGGGGGCCGGCGGGGAGCTGTTTTTT. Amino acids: CASSAIQGAGGELFF.

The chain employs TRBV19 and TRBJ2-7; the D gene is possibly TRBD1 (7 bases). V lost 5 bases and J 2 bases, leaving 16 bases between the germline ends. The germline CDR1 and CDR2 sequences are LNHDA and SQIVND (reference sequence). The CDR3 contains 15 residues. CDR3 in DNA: TGTGCCAGTAGTCCCCAGACAGGGACTCCCTACGAGCAGTACTTC. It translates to CASSPQTGTPYEQYF. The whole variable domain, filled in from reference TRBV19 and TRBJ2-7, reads DGGITQSPKYLFRKEGQNVTLSCEQNLNHDAMYWYRQDPGQGLRLIYYSQIVNDFQKGDIAEGYSVSREKKESFPLTVTSAQKNPTAFYLCASSPQTGTPYEQYFGPGTRLTVT.

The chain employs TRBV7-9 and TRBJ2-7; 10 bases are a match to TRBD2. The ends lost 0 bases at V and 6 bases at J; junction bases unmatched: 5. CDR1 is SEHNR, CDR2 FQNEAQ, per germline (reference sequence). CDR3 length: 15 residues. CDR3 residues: CASSLAGLAGVEQYF. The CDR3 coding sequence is TGTGCCAGCAGCTTAGCAGGGCTAGCGGGAGTCGAGCAGTACTTC.

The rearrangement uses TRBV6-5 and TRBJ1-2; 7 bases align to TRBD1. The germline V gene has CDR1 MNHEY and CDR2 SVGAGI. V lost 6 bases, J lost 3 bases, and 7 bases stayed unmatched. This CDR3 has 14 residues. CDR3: CASSQTGLYYGYTF. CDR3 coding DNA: TGTGCCAGCAGCCAGACAGGGTTATACTATGGCTACACCTTC.

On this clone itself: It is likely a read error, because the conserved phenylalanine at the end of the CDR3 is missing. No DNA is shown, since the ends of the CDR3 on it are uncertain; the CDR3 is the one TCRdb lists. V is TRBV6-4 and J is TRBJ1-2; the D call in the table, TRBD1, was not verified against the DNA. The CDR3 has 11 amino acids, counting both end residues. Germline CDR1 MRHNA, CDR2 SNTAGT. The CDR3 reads CASSDSGAGYE.

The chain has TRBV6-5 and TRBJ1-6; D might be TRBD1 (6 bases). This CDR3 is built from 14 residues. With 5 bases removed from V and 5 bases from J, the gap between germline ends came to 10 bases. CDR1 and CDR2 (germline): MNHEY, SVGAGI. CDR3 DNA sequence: TGTGCCAGCAGTATCCGGGACAATAATTCACCCCTCCACTTT. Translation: CASSIRDNNSPLHF.

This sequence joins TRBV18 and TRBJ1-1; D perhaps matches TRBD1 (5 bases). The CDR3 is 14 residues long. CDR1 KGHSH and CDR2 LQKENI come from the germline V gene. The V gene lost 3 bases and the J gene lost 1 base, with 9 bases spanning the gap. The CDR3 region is CASSPQGQNTEAFF. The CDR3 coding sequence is TGTGCCAGCTCACCCCAGGGTCAGAACACTGAAGCTTTCTTT. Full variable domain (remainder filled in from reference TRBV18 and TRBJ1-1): NAGVMQNPRHLVRRRGQEARLRCSPMKGHSHVYWYRQLPEEGLKFMVYLQKENIIDESGMPKERFSAEFPKEGPSILRIQQVVRGDSAAYFCASSPQGQNTEAFFGQGTRLTVV.

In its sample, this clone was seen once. The CDR3 DNA is TGTGCCAGCTCACTGAGGACAGATCCACCCGGAGCGGGAGAAAAACTGTTTTTT. Translating gives CASSLRTDPPGAGEKLFF. The gene calls are TRBV18 and TRBJ1-4, with D perhaps TRBD1 (6 bases). The CDR3 has 18 amino acids. Trimming took 4 bases from V and 8 from J, leaving 26 bases between them. From germline, CDR1 is KGHSH and CDR2 LQKENI.

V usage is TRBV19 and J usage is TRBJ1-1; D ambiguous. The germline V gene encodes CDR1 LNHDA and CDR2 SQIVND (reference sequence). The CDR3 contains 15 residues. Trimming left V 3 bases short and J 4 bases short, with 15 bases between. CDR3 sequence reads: CASSIIEGYSTEAFF. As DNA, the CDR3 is TGTGCCAGTAGTATTATCGAGGGCTATAGCACTGAAGCTTTCTTT.

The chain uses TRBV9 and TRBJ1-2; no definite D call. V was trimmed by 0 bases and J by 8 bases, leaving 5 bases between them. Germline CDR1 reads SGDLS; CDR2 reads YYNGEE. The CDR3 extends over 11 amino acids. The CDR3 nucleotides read TGTGCCAGCAGCGTAGGCGGGGGCTACACCTTC. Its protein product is CASSVGGGYTF.

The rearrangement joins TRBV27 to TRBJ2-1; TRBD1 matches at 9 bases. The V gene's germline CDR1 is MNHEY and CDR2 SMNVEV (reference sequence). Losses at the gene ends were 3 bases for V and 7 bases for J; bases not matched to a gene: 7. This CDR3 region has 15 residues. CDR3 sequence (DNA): TGTGCCAGCAGTTTTCCCGGGACAGGGAGGAATGAGCAGTTCTTC. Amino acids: CASSFPGTGRNEQFF.

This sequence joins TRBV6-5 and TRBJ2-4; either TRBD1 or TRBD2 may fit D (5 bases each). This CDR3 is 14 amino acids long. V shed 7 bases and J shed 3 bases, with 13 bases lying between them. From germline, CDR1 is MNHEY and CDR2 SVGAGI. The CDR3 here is CASKAGSFKNIQYF. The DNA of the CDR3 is TGTGCCAGCAAGGCAGGGAGCTTCAAAAACATTCAGTACTTC.

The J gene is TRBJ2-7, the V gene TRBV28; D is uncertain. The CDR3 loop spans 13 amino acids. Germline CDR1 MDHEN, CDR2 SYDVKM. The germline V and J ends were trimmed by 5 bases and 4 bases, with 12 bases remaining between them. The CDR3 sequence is CASSIQTAYEQYF. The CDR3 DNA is TGTGCCAGCAGTATTCAAACGGCGTACGAGCAGTACTTC. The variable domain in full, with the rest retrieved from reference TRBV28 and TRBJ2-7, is DVKVTQSSRYLVKRTGEKVFLECVQDMDHENMFWYRQDPGLGLRLIYFSYDVKMKEKGDIPEGYSVSREKKERFSLILESASTNQTSMYLCASSIQTAYEQYFGPGTRLTVT.